This TCR beta chain was documented in a study of blood T cell repertoires in COVID-19. TCRdb's table, derived via immunoSEQ multiplex PCR, lists solely in-frame clones and lacks some. The table has just over 300,000 clones, about nine tenths seen once. Trimming removed 0 bases from V and 8 bases from J, with 8 bases in between. The CDR3 has 13 residues. From germline, CDR1 is SGHDT and CDR2 YYEEEE. The sequencing input was PBMCs or T cells enriched from blood (not recorded which). This chain uses TRBV5-6 with TRBJ1-4; D remains unclear. The sequence came from a man aged 25-40 years who had recovered from COVID-19. In DNA form, the CDR3 reads TGTGCCAGCAGCTTGGGGCAGAAAGAAAAACTGTTTTTT. Translating gives CASSLGQKEKLFF.